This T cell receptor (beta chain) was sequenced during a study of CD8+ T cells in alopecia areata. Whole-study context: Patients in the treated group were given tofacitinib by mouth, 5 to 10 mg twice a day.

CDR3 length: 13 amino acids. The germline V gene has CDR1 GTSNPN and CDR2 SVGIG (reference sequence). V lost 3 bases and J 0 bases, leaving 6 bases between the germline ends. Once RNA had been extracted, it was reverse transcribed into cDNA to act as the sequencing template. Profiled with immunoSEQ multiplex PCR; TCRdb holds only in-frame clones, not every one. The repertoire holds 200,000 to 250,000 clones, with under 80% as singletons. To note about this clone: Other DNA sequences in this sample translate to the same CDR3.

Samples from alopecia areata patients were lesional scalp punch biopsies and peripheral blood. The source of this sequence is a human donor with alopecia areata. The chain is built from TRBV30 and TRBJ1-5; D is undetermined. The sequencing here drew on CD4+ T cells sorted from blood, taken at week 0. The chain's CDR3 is CAWSEDSNQPQHF. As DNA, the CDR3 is TGTGCCTGGAGCGAGGATAGCAATCAGCCCCAGCATTTT.